Sequencing of this T cell receptor beta chain was carried out in a study of cytomegalovirus exposure and HLA in healthy donors. Donors had nominal health at sampling but likely had unrecorded immune exposures. In the PCR, 60 Vbeta and 13 Jbeta primers were used. Sequencing used immunoSEQ multiplex PCR; TCRdb keeps in-frame clones, though not all of them. The table has tens of thousands of clones, around 80% seen once; the top ten hold about 2.2%. Germline CDR1 reads LNHDA; CDR2 reads SQIVND (reference sequence). The CDR3 covers 13 residues. V was clipped by 4 bases and J by 3 bases, with 9 bases between them.

Sequencing was performed on PBMCs. The chain combines TRBV19 with TRBJ1-2, with no clear D. The TCR was taken from a man aged 40-49 years in good health and CMV-seronegative. The CDR3 loop is CASSNLSDYGYTF. The DNA of the CDR3 is TGTGCCAGTAGTAACCTCAGTGACTATGGCTACACCTTC.